Following are 32 T cell receptor beta chains from one sample sequenced in a study of T cell repertoires in cytomegalovirus infection. TCRdb used MiXCR to reprocess the reads, holding one entry per CDR3 protein. The table records roughly 760,000 distinct CDR3 sequences, less than 40% of them present only once. The sequencing input was PBMCs. Receptor source: a human donor in good health (CMV status not recorded). Some clones in this sample may be carry-over from other donors' samples.

The rearrangement uses TRBV12-3 or TRBV12-4 and TRBJ2-7; D perhaps matches TRBD1 (6 bases). Trimming removed 5 bases from V and 2 bases from J, with 19 bases in between. There are 16 residues in the CDR3. CDR3 region: CASSGDIKNNAYEQYF. CDR3 bases: TGTGCCAGCAGTGGGGACATTAAAAACAACGCCTACGAGCAGTACTTC.

The rearrangement joins TRBV6-8 to TRBJ2-1, with D perhaps TRBD1 or TRBD2 (5 bases each). The V and J ends lost 4 bases and 3 bases respectively, with 16 bases between them. The CDR3 totals 16 residues. Germline CDR1 reads MNHGY; CDR2 reads SAAAGT. The CDR3 sequence: CASSSLKRDVYNEQFF. The CDR3 DNA reads as TGTGCCAGCAGTTCCCTGAAAAGGGACGTCTACAATGAGCAGTTCTTC.

This clonotype has a count of ten or more. The chain couples TRBV6-6 to TRBJ1-2; D remains unclear. The CDR3 totals 13 residues. Germline CDR1 reads MNHNY; CDR2 reads SVGAGI (reference sequence). Between the trimmed V and J ends, which lost 6 bases and 2 bases, there was a span of 10 bases. This chain's CDR3 is CASSLDVNYGYTF. DNA of the CDR3: TGTGCCAGCAGCTTGGACGTCAACTATGGCTACACCTTC.

The chain joins TRBV28 to TRBJ2-1, with D maybe TRBD1 (6 bases). The CDR3 is 17 residues long. Germline V gene data show CDR1 as MDHEN and CDR2 as SYDVKM. Between the trimmed V and J ends, which lost 5 bases and 5 bases, there was a span of 22 bases. The CDR3 region has the DNA TGTGCCAGCAGTCCGCTCCGAGGGGGAGATCGGCACAATGAGCAGTTCTTC. Its translation is CASSPLRGGDRHNEQFF.

This clonotype was seen more than once but under ten times. This chain joins TRBV11-2 and TRBJ2-7, with 9 positions matching TRBD2. After removal of 2 bases from V and 3 bases from J, the junction contained 2 bases not matched to a gene. Germline V CDR1 and CDR2: SGHAT, FQNNGV. The CDR3 totals 14 residues. This chain's CDR3 is CASSLRLADYEQYF. CDR3 nucleotide sequence: TGTGCCAGCAGCTTACGACTAGCGGACTACGAGCAGTACTTC. Based on the CDR3 plus reference TRBV11-2 and TRBJ2-7, the full variable domain is EAGVAQSPRYKIIEKRQSVAFWCNPISGHATLYWYQQILGQGPKLLIQFQNNGVVDDSQLPKDRFSAERLKGVDSTLKIQPAKLEDSAVYLCASSLRLADYEQYFGPGTRLTVT.

This clonotype appeared many times. CDR3 in amino acids: CASSLVGGSMYEQYF. CDR3 DNA sequence: TGTGCCAGCAGCTTAGTTGGCGGGAGTATGTACGAGCAGTACTTC. The rearrangement uses TRBV7-2 and TRBJ2-7; 7 nucleotides align to TRBD2. Germline V gene lookup returns CDR1 SGHTA and CDR2 FQGNSA. With V trimmed by 1 base and J by 4 bases, 7 bases remained unmatched. The CDR3 extends over 15 amino acids.

The CDR3, as DNA: TGTGCCAGCAGTGGCTTTGGGGCTCCGGGGGGTGAAAAACTGTTTTTT. Its translation is CASSGFGAPGGEKLFF. The chain uses TRBV2 and TRBJ1-4; D may be TRBD1 (5 bases). CDR1 and CDR2 from the germline V gene are SNHLY and FYNNEI. The V and J ends lost 4 bases and 7 bases respectively, with 19 bases between them. The CDR3 loop spans 16 amino acids.

The chain has TRBV7-2 and TRBJ1-1; D remains unclear. Germline V gene sequence: CDR1 SGHTA, CDR2 FQGNSA. There are 14 residues in the CDR3. Trimming pared 4 bases from V and 7 bases from J, leaving 16 bases between. The CDR3 region has the DNA TGTGCCAGCAGCTGGTCCCCTGGAGGGCTTGAAGCTTTCTTT. Encoded protein: CASSWSPGGLEAFF.

The rearrangement links TRBV5-1 to TRBJ2-7; 8 bases agree with TRBD2. Germline CDR1 and CDR2: SGHRS and YFSETQ. V was clipped by 3 bases and J by 6 bases; unmatched bases: 8. The CDR3 spans 14 residues. CDR3 in amino acids: CASSSIAGRAEQYF. CDR3 DNA: TGCGCCAGCAGCTCAATAGCGGGACGAGCCGAGCAGTACTTC.

The V and J genes are TRBV14 and TRBJ2-1, with 7 positions matching TRBD1. Germline CDR1 is SGHDN and CDR2 is FVKESK. The V and J ends lost 1 base and 10 bases, in that order; junction bases with no gene match: 7. The CDR3 runs 14 residues. The CDR3 reads CASSQVKGAGEQFF. The CDR3 nucleotides are TGTGCCAGCAGCCAAGTGAAGGGGGCCGGGGAGCAGTTCTTC.

This clonotype was recorded a few times. The rearrangement joins TRBV24-1 to TRBJ2-1; no definite D call. Germline lookup yields CDR1 KGHDR and CDR2 SFDVKD. Trimming shortened V by 5 bases and J by 10 bases, and 11 bases separated the two germline ends. The CDR3 runs to 12 residues. CDR3 sequence (DNA): TGTGCCACCAGTGGTAATTGGGCCGAGCAGTTCTTC. This codes for CATSGNWAEQFF.

V and J are TRBV25-1 and TRBJ1-1, with unresolved D. The CDR3 sequence is 11 residues long. Germline lookup yields CDR1 MGHDK and CDR2 SYGVNS. V was trimmed by 8 bases and J by 10 bases, leaving 14 bases between them. DNA of the CDR3: TGTGCCAGCCTTTTAGGACCTGGAGCTTTCTTT. It specifies CASLLGPGAFF.

For this clonotype: Mismatch with germline at one junction end may stem from a read error. The chain is built from TRBV7-8 and TRBJ2-2; TRBD1 agrees at 7 bases. CDR1 is SGHVS and CDR2 is FQNEAQ in the germline V gene. The CDR3 contains 15 residues. Written as DNA, the CDR3 is TGTGCCAGCAGCTTTTCATCAGGGGGTACCGGGGCGCTGTTTTTT. Translating it yields CASSFSSGGTGALFF.

This clonotype occurred a few times. J is TRBJ2-6 and V is TRBV4-1; 8 positions agree with TRBD1. CDR1 MGHRA and CDR2 YSYEKL come from the germline V gene. V lost 0 bases to trimming and J lost 3 bases; unmatched junction nucleotides: 10. The length of the CDR3 is 19 residues. CDR3 DNA sequence: TGCGCCAGCAGCCAAGATGAGGACAGGGCTTTAATTGGGGCCAACGTCCTGACTTTC. Encoded protein: CASSQDEDRALIGANVLTF.

J is TRBJ1-2 and V is TRBV12-3 or TRBV12-4; perhaps TRBD1 as D (5 bases). This CDR3 region has 14 residues. Trimming took 5 bases from V and 6 from J, leaving 16 bases between them. The CDR3 here is CASSPPGLGDGYTF. CDR3 DNA sequence: TGTGCCAGCAGTCCCCCGGGACTAGGGGATGGCTACACCTTC.

CDR3 loop: CASSSHPRGREQFF. The CDR3 nucleotides are TGTGCCAGCAGTTCACACCCCCGGGGGCGGGAGCAGTTCTTC. The chain links TRBV6-1 to TRBJ2-1; D tentatively reads TRBD1 or TRBD2 (6 bases each). Germline assignment: CDR1 MNHNS and CDR2 SASEGT. The ends were cut back, 5 bases at V and 10 bases at J, with 18 bases in the middle. This CDR3 region has 14 residues.

This clonotype has a handful of counts. The V gene is TRBV25-1, the J gene TRBJ2-2, with 8 bases identical to TRBD1. Trimming took 8 bases from V and 0 from J; bases not matched to a gene: 8. Germline V gene lookup returns CDR1 MGHDK and CDR2 SYGVNS. The CDR3 is 16 residues long. The CDR3, as DNA: TGTGCCAGCCTCACCCCGGGACAGGCGAACACCGGGGAGCTGTTTTTT. It is translated as CASLTPGQANTGELFF.

This clonotype was counted many times. The chain employs TRBV6-5 and TRBJ1-1; D not certain. Germline lookup yields CDR1 MNHEY and CDR2 SVGAGI. V lost 1 base and J lost 1, with 16 bases in between. The CDR3 is made up of 17 amino acids. CDR3 in amino acids: CASSYYPLGQRNTEAFF. CDR3 bases: TGTGCCAGCAGTTACTACCCCTTAGGGCAGCGGAACACTGAAGCTTTCTTT.

The gene calls are TRBV19 and TRBJ1-5; no reliable D call. CDR3 length equals 16 residues. Trimming left V 0 bases short and J 2 bases short, with 11 bases between. CDR1 is LNHDA and CDR2 is SQIVND in the germline V gene (reference sequence). In DNA, the CDR3 is TGTGCCAGTAGTATAGAGGCCAATCGGGGCAATCAGCCCCAGCATTTT. Translation gives CASSIEANRGNQPQHF.

The rearrangement links TRBV20-1 to TRBJ1-2, with 9 bases lining up with TRBD1. The V segment lost 6 bases and the J segment 6 bases; nucleotides outside the gene matches: 8. CDR3 length: 13 amino acids. CDR1 is DFQATT and CDR2 is SNEGSKA in the germline V gene (reference sequence). The CDR3 loop reads CSALQGAGNGYTF. CDR3 nucleotides: TGCAGTGCATTACAGGGGGCCGGGAATGGCTACACCTTC.

This clonotype was detected many times. The chain recombines TRBV7-2 with TRBJ1-3; D not resolved. V lost 5 bases to trimming and J lost 0 bases, with 23 bases between them. This CDR3 has 19 residues. CDR1 is SGHTA, CDR2 FQGNSA, per germline. This chain's CDR3 is CASSPAPGGSLRSGNTIYF. The CDR3 DNA sequence: TGTGCCAGCAGCCCTGCCCCCGGTGGCAGCTTACGCTCTGGAAACACCATATATTTT.

To note about this clonotype: One end of the junction does not line up with germline, which may come from a read error. V gene TRBV24-1 combines with J gene TRBJ2-1; maybe TRBD2 (5 bases). Germline CDR1 is KGHDR and CDR2 is SFDVKD. This CDR3 has 16 residues. The CDR3 DNA is TGTGCCACCAGTTATTTTGACGGGGTTACCTACAATGAGCAGTTCTTC. Translating it yields CATSYFDGVTYNEQFF.

This clonotype appeared many times. The rearrangement uses TRBV20-1 and TRBJ1-5; D unresolved. The CDR3 is made up of 16 amino acids. From germline, CDR1 is DFQATT and CDR2 SNEGSKA (reference sequence). Trimming pared 3 bases from V and 0 bases from J, leaving 15 bases between. Here the CDR3 DNA reads TGCAGTGCTAGCATTGGAACAGCTTATAGCAATCAGCCCCAGCATTTT. This gives the protein CSASIGTAYSNQPQHF.

This clonotype appeared a few times. V and J are TRBV12-3 or TRBV12-4 and TRBJ1-1; weak D call: TRBD1 (6 bases). Trimming removed 3 bases at V and 3 bases at J, with 14 bases between. The CDR3 runs to 15 residues. CDR3 sequence: CASSLLGGPDTEAFF. The CDR3 DNA is TGTGCCAGCAGTTTGTTGGGGGGCCCAGACACTGAAGCTTTCTTT.

This sequence joins TRBV7-2 and TRBJ2-3, with D maybe TRBD1 (7 bases). This CDR3 has 13 amino acids. Trimming left V 5 bases short and J 4 bases short, with 10 bases between. Germline values: CDR1 SGHTA, CDR2 FQGNSA. This CDR3 is CASSQGGSDTQYF. CDR3 DNA: TGTGCCAGCAGCCAGGGGGGTTCAGATACGCAGTATTTT.

This clonotype was recorded a few times. The genes are TRBV4-1 and TRBJ1-2; D possibly corresponds to TRBD1 (5 bases). V was clipped by 3 bases and J by 3 bases, with 8 bases between them. The V gene's germline CDR1 is MGHRA and CDR2 YSYEKL. The CDR3 is 13 residues long. As DNA, the CDR3 is TGCGCCAGCAGCCAGACAGATGACTATGGCTACACCTTC. It encodes CASSQTDDYGYTF.

In its sample, this clonotype was seen a few times. The V call is TRBV6-1, the J call TRBJ2-7; no clear D gene. Deletions cut 1 base from V and 5 bases from J, with 12 bases between. CDR1 is MNHNS, CDR2 SASEGT, per germline. The CDR3 is 14 amino acids. The DNA of the CDR3 is TGTGCCAGCAGTGAAGAACTCCTTTCTCACGAGCAGTACTTC. This encodes CASSEELLSHEQYF.

This clonotype has ten or more counts. The chain employs TRBV7-2 and TRBJ1-5; D remains ambiguous. The germline gives CDR1 SGHTA, CDR2 FQGNSA. The CDR3 is made up of 13 amino acids. The V end was cut by 6 bases, the J end by 0 bases, with 6 bases between. This CDR3 is CASSYNSNQPQHF. CDR3 in DNA: TGTGCCAGCAGTTACAATAGCAATCAGCCCCAGCATTTT.

This clonotype was observed a handful of times. CDR3 DNA: TGTGCCAGCAGTTTTTTGAGAGCAGATCAGCCCCAGCATTTT. Translating gives CASSFLRADQPQHF. The chain carries TRBV28 and TRBJ1-5; D gene uncertain. V was shortened by 3 bases and J by 5 bases, with 11 bases between the two germline ends. Germline assignment: CDR1 MDHEN and CDR2 SYDVKM. The CDR3 has 14 amino acids.

The chain carries TRBV11-2 and TRBJ1-4; D ambiguous. The CDR3 extends over 11 amino acids. Deletions cut 1 base from V and 17 bases from J, with 11 bases between. Germline lookup yields CDR1 SGHAT and CDR2 FQNNGV. The CDR3 coding sequence is TGTGCCAGCAGCTTAGGACCCCTGCTATTTTTT. Protein product: CASSLGPLLFF.

The V call is TRBV10-3, the J call TRBJ1-3; D uncertain. V was clipped by 8 bases and J by 0 bases, with 14 bases between them. The germline gives CDR1 ENHRY, CDR2 SYGVKD. This CDR3 is 15 amino acids long. CDR3 DNA sequence: TGTGCCATCGGGGTCCTCAGTCACTCTGGAAACACCATATATTTT. Protein: CAIGVLSHSGNTIYF.

The chain carries TRBV2 and TRBJ1-3; D may be TRBD1 (5 bases). This CDR3 comprises 14 residues. The germline V gene has CDR1 SNHLY and CDR2 FYNNEI. Between the trimmed V and J ends, which lost 6 bases and 3 bases, there was a span of 12 bases. The CDR3 bases are TGTGCCAGCAGGAGGGGATTTGGTGGAAACACCATATATTTT. Amino acids: CASRRGFGGNTIYF.